The 10 T cell receptor beta chains below come from one sample, sequenced in a study of neurological immune-mediated disorders. TCRdb re-derived calls from the 5' RACE reads in MiXCR, one entry per CDR3 protein. Among 65,000 to 90,000 distinct CDR3 sequences listed, about 5% were seen once. Sequenced material: PBMCs. These receptors were taken from a woman aged 25-40 years with multiple sclerosis.

The table lists this clonotype with many counts. CDR3 nucleotide sequence: TGTGCCAGCACTGGGACTAGCGGGAGGAGGGGCCAAGAGACCCAGTACTTC. As protein: CASTGTSGRRGQETQYF. This sequence joins TRBV7-9 and TRBJ2-5; 15 bases fit TRBD2. CDR1 is SEHNR, CDR2 FQNEAQ, per germline (reference sequence). Trimming cost V 7 bases and J 1 base; bases outside gene matches: 7. The CDR3 has 17 residues. Drawing the rest from reference TRBV7-9 and TRBJ2-5, the complete variable domain is DTGVSQNPRHKITKRGQNVTFRCDPISEHNRLYWYRQTLGQGPEFLTYFQNEAQLEKSRLLSDRFSAERPKGSFSTLEIQRTEQGDSAMYLCASTGTSGRRGQETQYFGPGTRLLVL.

This clonotype appeared many times. The chain carries TRBV27 and TRBJ1-2; 7 bases align to TRBD1. CDR3 size: 13 residues. CDR1 and CDR2 (germline): MNHEY, SMNVEV (reference sequence). With 2 bases clipped from V and 5 bases from J, the junction kept 2 bases outside the gene matches. The CDR3 DNA follows: TGTGCCAGCAGTTTAGACAGGGAGTATGGCTACACCTTC. Residues: CASSLDREYGYTF.

The chain has TRBV20-1 and TRBJ2-1, with TRBD2 as a possible D gene (5 bases). This CDR3 contains 17 residues. V was pared by 4 bases and J by 0 bases, with 19 bases between. From germline, CDR1 is DFQATT and CDR2 SNEGSKA (reference sequence). Here the CDR3 DNA reads TGCAGTGCTAAAATCAGGTCGGTAGCGAACTCCTACAATGAGCAGTTCTTC. It specifies CSAKIRSVANSYNEQFF.

The chain has TRBV18 and TRBJ2-3, with TRBD2 as a possible D gene (6 bases). CDR1 KGHSH and CDR2 LQKENI come from the germline V gene. The V end lost 3 bases, the J end lost 2 bases, and 18 bases lay between the germline ends. CDR3 length: 17 residues. CDR3 sequence: CASSPDNAAGYTDTQYF. CDR3 coding DNA: TGTGCCAGCTCACCGGATAATGCGGCGGGGTACACAGATACGCAGTATTTT.

There are many counts of this clonotype. The chain employs TRBV20-1 and TRBJ2-5; 11 positions agree with TRBD2. This CDR3 is built from 15 residues. J gave up 5 bases and V 5 bases, and 10 bases lay outside the gene matches. Germline-derived CDR1 and CDR2 are DFQATT and SNEGSKA (reference sequence). The CDR3 loop reads CSAFLAGGRWETQYF. The CDR3 DNA sequence: TGCAGTGCTTTCCTAGCGGGAGGCCGGTGGGAGACCCAGTACTTC.

This clonotype was seen repeatedly, ten times or more. V and J are TRBV27 and TRBJ1-6; 9 bases map to TRBD1. The CDR3 has 15 residues. Germline values: CDR1 MNHEY, CDR2 SMNVEV (reference sequence). With V trimmed by 3 bases and J by 10 bases, 7 bases remained unmatched. The CDR3 sequence: CASSFGAGQGSPLHF. DNA for the CDR3: TGTGCCAGCAGTTTTGGCGCGGGACAGGGCTCACCCCTCCACTTT.

The chain has TRBV5-1 and TRBJ2-3; D is ambiguous. The CDR3 sequence is 14 residues long. Trimming removed 4 bases from V and 1 base from J, with 10 bases in between. Germline-derived CDR1 and CDR2 are SGHRS and YFSETQ. The CDR3: CASSDLTRTDTQYF. DNA of the CDR3: TGCGCCAGCAGCGATTTGACCCGCACAGATACGCAGTATTTT.

The chain recombines TRBV20-1 with TRBJ2-5; unclear D gene. Deletions cut 2 bases from V and 3 bases from J, with 7 bases between. The germline V gene has CDR1 DFQATT and CDR2 SNEGSKA (reference sequence). The CDR3 has 12 amino acids. The DNA of the CDR3 is TGCAGTGCTAGAAGGCAGGAAGAGACCCAGTACTTC. Protein product: CSARRQEETQYF.

At least ten counts were recorded for this clonotype. The rearrangement joins TRBV6-1 to TRBJ1-2; 8 bases align to TRBD1. The CDR3 sequence is 17 residues long. Germline V gene data show CDR1 as MNHNS and CDR2 as SASEGT. Trimming cost V 0 bases and J 5 bases; bases outside gene matches: 11. This CDR3 is CASSEAIGTGSVYGYTF. CDR3 bases: TGTGCCAGCAGTGAAGCGATCGGGACAGGATCAGTATATGGCTACACCTTC.

This clonotype was observed many times. The chain joins TRBV6-1 to TRBJ2-3; no clear D. CDR1 and CDR2 (germline): MNHNS, SASEGT. This CDR3 spans 14 amino acids. Trimming removed 8 bases from V and 5 bases from J, with 17 bases in between. The CDR3 region has the DNA TGTGCCAGCGGACCCCACAACCCGAGAGATACGCAGTATTTT. Translated: CASGPHNPRDTQYF.